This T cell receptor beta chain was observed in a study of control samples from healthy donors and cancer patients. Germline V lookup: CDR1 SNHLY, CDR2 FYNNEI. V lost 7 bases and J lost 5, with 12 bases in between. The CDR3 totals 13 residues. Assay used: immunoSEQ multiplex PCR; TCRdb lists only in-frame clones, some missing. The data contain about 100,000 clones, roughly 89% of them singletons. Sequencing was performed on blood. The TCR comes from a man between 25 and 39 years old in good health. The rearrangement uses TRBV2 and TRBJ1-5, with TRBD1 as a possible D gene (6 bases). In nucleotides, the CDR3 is TGTGCCAGCACCGAGGGGGGGGATCAGCCCCAGCATTTT. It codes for CASTEGGDQPQHF. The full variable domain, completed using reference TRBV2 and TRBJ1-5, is EPEVTQTPSHQVTQMGQEVILRCVPISNHLYFYWYRQILGQKVEFLVSFYNNEISEKSEIFDDQFSVERPDGSNFTLKIRSTKLEDSAMYFCASTEGGDQPQHFGDGTRLSIL.